One and the same sample provided the 18 T cell receptor beta chains below, sequenced in a study of T-cell memory formation after mild COVID-19. TCRdb reanalysed the 5' RACE reads using MiXCR and keeps one entry per CDR3 protein. Found here are 200,000 to 300,000 distinct CDR3 sequences, around 17% of them singletons; the top ten hold under 25%. The sample comprised PBMCs or a T cell subset sorted from them (not recorded which). These receptors were collected from a man aged 18 to 29 who had mild COVID-19 (a few samples of this study predate the infection). Cell type and time point are not known.

This clonotype was counted at least ten times. The chain links TRBV7-9 to TRBJ2-3; 7 bases are a match to TRBD1. The CDR3 runs to 14 residues. CDR1 is SEHNR, CDR2 FQNEAQ, per germline (reference sequence). Trimming took 7 bases from V and 3 from J; bases not matched to a gene: 7. The CDR3 DNA is TGTGCCAGCATCCTACAGGGGTCGACAGATACGCAGTATTTT. Residues: CASILQGSTDTQYF.

This chain connects TRBV6-5 to TRBJ2-7, with 9 positions matching TRBD2. The CDR3 has 15 amino acids. From germline, CDR1 is MNHEY and CDR2 SVGAGI. V lost 0 bases to trimming and J lost 3 bases; unmatched junction nucleotides: 3. DNA of the CDR3: TGTGCCAGCAGTTACTCCGGGACTAGCTTCTACGAGCAGTACTTC. Translation gives CASSYSGTSFYEQYF.

The V gene is TRBV6-2 or TRBV6-3, the J gene TRBJ2-7; D is possibly TRBD2 (6 bases). V was shortened by 8 bases and J by 1 base, with 15 bases between the two germline ends. Germline CDR1 MNHEY, CDR2 SVGEGT. The CDR3 extends over 14 amino acids. The CDR3 coding sequence is TGTGCCAGCGAGGACGGGGGATCTTCCTACGAGCAGTACGTC. This translates into CASEDGGSSYEQYV.

The CDR3, as DNA: TGCGCCAGCAGCCCGGGACAGGGTCGGAAGACCCAGTACTTC. It encodes CASSPGQGRKTQYF. The J gene is TRBJ2-5, the V gene TRBV5-1; 9 nucleotides line up with TRBD1. The germline V gene has CDR1 SGHRS and CDR2 YFSETQ. V shed 4 bases, J shed 6 bases, and the junction held 7 bases outside the gene matches. The length of the CDR3 is 14 residues.

The CDR3 loop reads CASSYGEGEGLYEQYF. The CDR3 nucleotides read TGTGCCAGCAGTTACGGGGAGGGAGAGGGACTCTACGAGCAGTACTTC. V usage is TRBV6-2 or TRBV6-3 and J usage is TRBJ2-7, with TRBD2 identical over 7 bases. The junction had 10 bases not matched to a gene; V was cut back by 2 bases and J by 3 bases. Germline values: CDR1 MNHEY, CDR2 SVGEGT. The CDR3 runs to 16 residues.

V gene TRBV7-9 combines with J gene TRBJ1-2, with unresolved D. Germline V CDR1 and CDR2: SEHNR, FQNEAQ (reference sequence). V was shortened by 5 bases and J by 5 bases, with 15 bases between the two germline ends. This CDR3 region has 14 residues. The DNA of the CDR3 is TGTGCCAGCAGCCCGCCCGGGGTCGATTATGGCTACACCTTC. Amino acid sequence: CASSPPGVDYGYTF.

This clonotype appeared many times. The chain couples TRBV9 to TRBJ2-7, with 7 bases identical to TRBD2. CDR1 is SGDLS and CDR2 is YYNGEE in the germline V gene. CDR3 length: 15 amino acids. V shed 3 bases and J 2 bases; nucleotides not matched to a gene: 8. CDR3 residues: CASSAGRTRAYEQYF. The CDR3 DNA reads as TGTGCCAGCAGCGCAGGGCGGACTAGGGCCTACGAGCAGTACTTC.

In its sample, this clonotype was seen a few times. The CDR3 reads CASSSIAGGTDTQYF. The CDR3 DNA reads as TGTGCCAGCAGTTCCATAGCGGGGGGCACAGATACGCAGTATTTT. The rearrangement links TRBV28 to TRBJ2-3; 9 positions match TRBD2. V shed 4 bases, J shed 1 base, and the junction held 3 bases outside the gene matches. CDR1 is MDHEN, CDR2 SYDVKM, per germline. CDR3 length: 15 amino acids.

The chain carries TRBV7-9 and TRBJ2-7; 15 positions agree with TRBD2. With 1 base clipped from V and 0 bases from J, the junction kept 4 bases outside the gene matches. Germline lookup yields CDR1 SEHNR and CDR2 FQNEAQ (reference sequence). This CDR3 is built from 18 residues. The CDR3: CASSLGQGLAGGSYEQYV. The CDR3 DNA sequence: TGTGCCAGCAGCTTAGGACAGGGACTAGCGGGGGGCTCCTACGAGCAGTACGTC.

This clonotype has only a few counts. The chain uses TRBV25-1 and TRBJ1-5, with TRBD1 identical over 12 bases. The CDR3 consists of 14 residues. V dropped 6 bases and J dropped 7; count of bases not matched to a gene: 4. Germline CDR1 and CDR2: MGHDK and SYGVNS. DNA of the CDR3: TGTGCCAGCAGAGGGACAGGGGGCGGACAGCCCCAGCATTTT. The encoded protein is CASRGTGGGQPQHF.

This clonotype was detected only a few times. V gene TRBV7-8 combines with J gene TRBJ2-2; D gene uncertain. Trimming shortened V by 5 bases and J by 0 bases, and 10 bases separated the two germline ends. Germline loops: CDR1 SGHVS, CDR2 FQNEAQ. CDR3 length equals 15 residues. The CDR3 DNA follows: TGTGCCAGCAGCCCAATTGGGACGAACACCGGGGAGCTGTTTTTT. Translation gives CASSPIGTNTGELFF.

This clonotype was detected only a few times. This chain links TRBV7-9 with TRBJ2-1; D is undetermined. CDR1 is SEHNR and CDR2 is FQNEAQ in the germline V gene (reference sequence). Trimming left V 4 bases short and J 8 bases short, with 12 bases between. The CDR3 loop spans 13 amino acids. CDR3 DNA sequence: TGTGCCAGCAGCTACGCCAGACCCGATGAGCAGTTCTTC. Protein: CASSYARPDEQFF.

The chain carries TRBV18 and TRBJ2-7; maybe TRBD1 (6 bases). This CDR3 region has 15 residues. V was pared by 2 bases and J by 4 bases, with 15 bases between. In germline, CDR1 is KGHSH, CDR2 LQKENI. CDR3 nucleotide sequence: TGTGCCAGCTCACCATTAGGACAGCCGATTTACGAGCAGTACTTC. This sequence encodes CASSPLGQPIYEQYF.

The J gene is TRBJ2-3, the V gene TRBV20-1; possibly TRBD1 or TRBD2 for D (5 bases each). Germline V lookup: CDR1 DFQATT, CDR2 SNEGSKA (reference sequence). Trimming cost V 3 bases and J 0 bases, with 7 bases left between them. This CDR3 is built from 13 residues. CDR3 sequence (DNA): TGCAGTGCTAGGTGGGGGAGCACAGATACGCAGTATTTT. Its protein is CSARWGSTDTQYF.

V usage is TRBV6-2 or TRBV6-3 and J usage is TRBJ2-7, with D unclear. The germline V gene has CDR1 MNHEY and CDR2 SVGEGT. V was cut by 7 bases and J by 6 bases, with 13 bases left in between. This CDR3 spans 12 amino acids. CDR3 DNA: TGTGCCAGCAATGCCAGGCTTGGCGAGCAGTACGTC. It codes for CASNARLGEQYV.

This clonotype has just a few counts. Here the CDR3 reads CASSLGQPLMNTEAFF. The DNA for the CDR3 is TGCGCCAGCAGCTTGGGACAGCCCCTTATGAACACTGAAGCTTTCTTT. The chain combines TRBV5-1 with TRBJ1-1; tentatively, D is TRBD1 (5 bases). Trimming stripped 0 bases from V and 0 bases from J, with 12 bases between. The CDR3 spans 16 residues. The germline V gene has CDR1 SGHRS and CDR2 YFSETQ.

This clonotype has only a few counts. The chain uses TRBV12-3 or TRBV12-4 and TRBJ1-1, with D maybe TRBD1 (5 bases). Trimming took off 2 bases at V and 6 bases at J, with 13 bases between the two ends. The CDR3 is 14 residues long. CDR3 DNA sequence: TGTGCCAGCAGTTTACTCGCCACGGGGGCTGAAGCTTTCTTT. Residues: CASSLLATGAEAFF.

The chain has TRBV5-1 and TRBJ2-2; D not certain. This CDR3 has 15 amino acids. V gave up 0 bases and J gave up 4 bases, with 10 bases separating them. Germline-derived CDR1 and CDR2 are SGHRS and YFSETQ. The CDR3 DNA sequence: TGCGCCAGCAGCTTGGAGTCAGGACGCACCGGGGAGCTGTTTTTT. This encodes CASSLESGRTGELFF.